This TCR beta chain is from a study of CD8 T cells in ankylosing spondylitis. Study-level findings and limits: Significantly higher representation of disease-linked clones was reported for matched ankylosing spondylitis synovial fluid. Ankylosing spondylitis blood appeared to be characterized by a TCR beta motif of several highly homologous variants. There were earlier reports of some motif variants in reactive arthritis synovial fluid and blood.

Using its own MiXCR run on the 5' RACE reads, TCRdb lists one record per CDR3 protein. The sample yields about 150,000 distinct CDR3 sequences, under 35% seen once. The CDR3 totals 16 residues. Trimming took 0 bases from V and 2 from J; bases not matched to a gene: 8. The germline V gene encodes CDR1 DFQATT and CDR2 SNEGSKA (reference sequence). Remarks on this clonotype: Its antigen is as yet unknown.

This chain links TRBV20-1 with TRBJ2-7, with 9 bases matching TRBD1. Sequenced input: synovial fluid, either unsorted or a sorted T cell fraction (not recorded which). The receptor comes from a male donor with ankylosing spondylitis. The CDR3 nucleotides are TGCAGTGCTAGAGACGCGGACAGGGGTTTTCCCTACGAGCAGTACTTC. Translated: CSARDADRGFPYEQYF.